These 26 T cell receptor beta chains were sequenced from one sample in a study of T cells after yellow fever vaccination. Each CDR3 protein gets one entry after TCRdb re-called the 5' RACE reads with MiXCR. The sample shows a few hundred thousand distinct CDR3 sequences, approximately 8% of them seen only once. The sample was PBMCs, taken roughly 46 days after the first yellow fever vaccination. All receptors derive from a man aged 18 to 29 who received the YFV17D yellow fever vaccine.

The gene calls are TRBV4-2 and TRBJ2-4; D is possibly TRBD1 (6 bases). Looked up from germline, CDR1 is LGHNA and CDR2 is YNFKEQ. This CDR3 comprises 17 residues. V was trimmed by 4 bases and J by 11 bases, leaving 27 bases between them. The CDR3 coding sequence is TGTGCCAGCAGCCCCTTGTGGGCGGAAAGACAGGTGGGGTTTCAGTACTTC. It codes for CASSPLWAERQVGFQYF.

The rearrangement joins TRBV11-3 to TRBJ2-1; 7 nucleotides agree with TRBD1. There are 12 residues in the CDR3. Germline V gene sequence: CDR1 SGHNT, CDR2 YENEEA. The V and J ends lost 5 bases and 10 bases, in that order; junction bases with no gene match: 5. The CDR3 bases are TGTGCCAGCAGCCCAGACAGGGTCGAGCAGTTCTTC. Protein: CASSPDRVEQFF.

A few counts support this clonotype. This chain connects TRBV7-6 to TRBJ2-5; 8 bases line up with TRBD2. The germline CDR1 and CDR2 sequences are SGHVS and FNYEAQ. J lost 5 bases, V lost 3 bases, and 8 bases had no gene match. CDR3 size: 15 residues. The CDR3 nucleotides read TGTGCCAGCAGCTTCGGGGGGGCCCTATCGGAGACCCAGTACTTC. Its translation: CASSFGGALSETQYF.

V is TRBV14 and J is TRBJ2-1; no reliable D call. The V end lost 4 bases, the J end lost 0 bases, and 16 bases lay between the germline ends. The length of the CDR3 is 17 residues. Germline V gene data show CDR1 as SGHDN and CDR2 as FVKESK. CDR3 amino acids: CASSRRTGSSSYNEQFF. The CDR3 DNA sequence: TGTGCCAGCAGCCGTCGAACCGGGTCGAGCTCCTACAATGAGCAGTTCTTC.

This clonotype was counted a few times. The genes are TRBV25-1 and TRBJ1-4, with 9 bases lining up with TRBD1. The CDR3 totals 15 residues. Unmatched junction bases numbered 7, after V lost 3 bases and J lost 8 bases. Germline V gene data show CDR1 as MGHDK and CDR2 as SYGVNS. CDR3 region: CASSDSGTGREKLFF. As DNA, the CDR3 is TGTGCCAGCAGTGACTCCGGGACAGGGCGAGAAAAACTGTTTTTT.

The J gene is TRBJ2-5, the V gene TRBV18; D is undetermined. This CDR3 region has 14 residues. V was pared by 2 bases and J by 0 bases, with 7 bases between. The germline V gene encodes CDR1 KGHSH and CDR2 LQKENI. Here the CDR3 reads CASSPMGYQETQYF. The DNA for the CDR3 is TGTGCCAGCTCACCAATGGGTTACCAAGAGACCCAGTACTTC.

This clonotype was counted at least ten times. The V gene is TRBV20-1, the J gene TRBJ2-5, with a possible D match to TRBD1 (6 bases). Germline V gives CDR1 DFQATT, CDR2 SNEGSKA (reference sequence). This CDR3 spans 16 amino acids. The V end lost 5 bases, the J end lost 1 base, and 20 bases lay between the germline ends. The CDR3 coding sequence is TGCAGTGCTCAACGGACAGCGTCTACGATCCAAGAGACCCAGTACTTC. Its protein is CSAQRTASTIQETQYF.

The rearrangement joins TRBV18 to TRBJ1-4, with D hard to call. The CDR3 contains 14 residues. V lost 8 bases and J lost 0, with 10 bases in between. Germline-derived CDR1 and CDR2 are KGHSH and LQKENI. CDR3 nucleotides: TGTGCCAGCCAAACAGCCGCAACTAATGAAAAACTGTTTTTT. Amino acids: CASQTAATNEKLFF.

The gene calls are TRBV4-2 and TRBJ2-5; 7 positions agree with TRBD2. Germline lookup yields CDR1 LGHNA and CDR2 YNFKEQ. The CDR3 length is 16 residues. Trimming took 2 bases from V and 5 from J; bases not matched to a gene: 11. CDR3 sequence reads: CASSQIVAGGVETQYF. The CDR3 DNA reads as TGTGCCAGCAGCCAAATCGTAGCGGGCGGCGTGGAGACCCAGTACTTC.

Only a few counts were recorded for this clonotype. The CDR3 is CASSNHPGQGINNEQFF. The DNA of the CDR3 is TGTGCCAGCAGCAACCACCCCGGACAGGGTATTAACAATGAGCAGTTCTTC. This rearrangement joins TRBV7-3 to TRBJ2-1, with 8 bases that match TRBD1. Germline V gene data show CDR1 as SGHTA and CDR2 as FQGTGA. This CDR3 region has 17 residues. V dropped 5 bases and J dropped 5; count of bases not matched to a gene: 14.

This clonotype was counted a few times. V gene TRBV7-2 combines with J gene TRBJ2-3, with 8 bases matching TRBD2. The CDR3 runs to 15 residues. J was trimmed by 6 bases and V by 5 bases; bases with no gene match: 10. Germline V lookup: CDR1 SGHTA, CDR2 FQGNSA. The CDR3 region has the DNA TGTGCCAGCAGCCCGGGACTAGGGGAACGGGATACGCAGTATTTT. Protein: CASSPGLGERDTQYF.

The chain links TRBV20-1 to TRBJ2-3; TRBD2 matches at 14 bases. The CDR3 is 16 amino acids. Looked up from germline, CDR1 is DFQATT and CDR2 is SNEGSKA (reference sequence). J was trimmed by 3 bases and V by 5 bases; bases with no gene match: 7. The CDR3 DNA reads TGCAGTGCTCCCCCGACTAGCGGGGGGGGAACAGATACGCAGTATTTT. Its protein product is CSAPPTSGGGTDTQYF.

The chain joins TRBV4-2 to TRBJ2-1, with no clear D. The ends were cut back, 2 bases at V and 4 bases at J, with 18 bases in the middle. There are 17 residues in the CDR3. Germline V CDR1 and CDR2: LGHNA, YNFKEQ. CDR3 nucleotides: TGTGCCAGCAGCCAAAGCGATTACGGATTGGCTTACAATGAGCAGTTCTTC. As protein: CASSQSDYGLAYNEQFF.

There are a few counts of this clonotype. This rearrangement joins TRBV7-8 to TRBJ1-5; TRBD1 is a possible D gene (5 bases). Trimming removed 3 bases at V and 3 bases at J, with 15 bases between. CDR3 size: 16 residues. Germline V lookup: CDR1 SGHVS, CDR2 FQNEAQ. The CDR3 DNA is TGTGCCAGCAGCTTTTCCCAGGGCCGAGTCAATCAGCCCCAGCATTTT. Protein sequence: CASSFSQGRVNQPQHF.

A few counts support this clonotype. The chain employs TRBV7-2 and TRBJ2-5; D unclear. The CDR3 extends over 13 amino acids. Germline loops: CDR1 SGHTA, CDR2 FQGNSA. V was trimmed by 4 bases and J by 5 bases, leaving 11 bases between them. The CDR3 DNA sequence: TGTGCCAGCAGCTCGCCTGTCCTGGAGACCCAGTACTTC. This translates into CASSSPVLETQYF.

The sample holds a few counts of this clonotype. This chain uses TRBV19 with TRBJ1-1; D unclear. The germline gives CDR1 LNHDA, CDR2 SQIVND (reference sequence). V dropped 7 bases and J dropped 4 bases, with 22 bases sitting between them. The CDR3 is 16 residues long. The CDR3 spells CASTRVSVKPGTEAFF. CDR3 coding DNA: TGTGCCAGTACGAGGGTTAGTGTCAAGCCTGGCACTGAAGCTTTCTTT.

This clonotype was seen a few times. The chain links TRBV20-1 to TRBJ2-1, with a weak D call TRBD2 (6 bases). Germline CDR1 and CDR2: DFQATT and SNEGSKA (reference sequence). The CDR3 has 16 residues. Trimming stripped 6 bases from V and 9 bases from J, with 27 bases between. CDR3 nucleotides: TGCAGTGCGGCACCCCTGGGGGGTGTAGTAGCCGCTGAGCAGTTCTTC. Translation: CSAAPLGGVVAAEQFF.

There are a few counts of this clonotype. V usage is TRBV12-3 or TRBV12-4 and J usage is TRBJ1-1; 7 bases line up with TRBD1. CDR3 length equals 13 residues. V was clipped by 6 bases and J by 4 bases; unmatched bases: 5. The CDR3 region has the DNA TGTGCCAGCAGCTCCAGGGGGACCACTGAAGCTTTCTTT. This encodes CASSSRGTTEAFF.

In this sample, this clonotype turned up a few times. The rearrangement joins TRBV14 to TRBJ2-7; D is ambiguous. The germline V and J ends were trimmed by 3 bases and 5 bases, with 8 bases remaining between them. This CDR3 region has 12 residues. The V gene's germline CDR1 is SGHDN and CDR2 FVKESK. In DNA, the CDR3 is TGTGCCAGCAGCCATATGGATAACGAGCAGTACGTC. Encoded protein: CASSHMDNEQYV.

There are a few counts of this clonotype. The chain uses TRBV19 and TRBJ1-4; D remains ambiguous. V lost 5 bases to trimming and J lost 8 bases, with 12 bases between them. The CDR3 runs to 13 residues. Per the germline V gene, CDR1 is LNHDA and CDR2 is SQIVND (reference sequence). CDR3 sequence reads: CASSSDRSEKLFF. The CDR3, as DNA: TGTGCCAGTAGTTCGGACCGGTCCGAAAAACTGTTTTTT.

This clonotype was found a few times. V usage is TRBV20-1 and J usage is TRBJ2-3, with TRBD2 matching 7 bases. There are 15 residues in the CDR3. V lost 2 bases and J lost 1; bases outside the gene matches: 6. Germline CDR1 reads DFQATT; CDR2 reads SNEGSKA (reference sequence). CDR3 in amino acids: CSARSGVGGTDTQYF. DNA for the CDR3: TGCAGTGCTAGAAGCGGGGTGGGGGGCACAGATACGCAGTATTTT.

The table lists this clonotype with a few counts. The rearrangement uses TRBV29-1 and TRBJ1-1, with D possibly matching TRBD1 (6 bases). With 6 bases removed from V and 0 bases from J, the gap between germline ends came to 14 bases. Looked up from germline, CDR1 is SQVTM and CDR2 is ANQGSEA. CDR3 length: 14 amino acids. The CDR3 DNA sequence: TGCAGCGTAACAGGGAGGCCCATGAACACTGAAGCTTTCTTT. Encoded protein: CSVTGRPMNTEAFF.

The rearrangement links TRBV7-9 to TRBJ2-7; D is possibly TRBD2 (5 bases). The CDR3 contains 12 residues. The ends were cut back, 3 bases at V and 3 bases at J, with 6 bases in the middle. Germline V lookup: CDR1 SEHNR, CDR2 FQNEAQ (reference sequence). This CDR3 reads CASSFGDYEQYV. Written as DNA, the CDR3 is TGTGCCAGCAGCTTCGGGGACTACGAGCAGTACGTC.

This clonotype was picked up a small number of times. V gene TRBV5-1 combines with J gene TRBJ2-1; TRBD1 agrees at 8 bases. The CDR3 consists of 14 residues. The ends lost 2 bases at V and 7 bases at J; junction bases unmatched: 5. Germline CDR1 is SGHRS and CDR2 is YFSETQ. CDR3 amino acids: CASSFPTGANEQFF. The DNA for the CDR3 is TGCGCCAGCAGCTTTCCGACAGGGGCTAATGAGCAGTTCTTC.

The V gene is TRBV6-1, the J gene TRBJ2-1; D is possibly TRBD1 or TRBD2 (5 bases each). Germline V gene data show CDR1 as MNHNS and CDR2 as SASEGT. This CDR3 is built from 15 residues. Between the trimmed V and J ends, which lost 8 bases and 0 bases, there was a span of 14 bases. The CDR3 spells CASLGPGSSYNEQFF. In DNA form, the CDR3 reads TGTGCCAGCCTGGGACCGGGGAGCTCCTACAATGAGCAGTTCTTC.

This clonotype occurred a few times. The CDR3 DNA sequence: TGTGCCAGCAGCGAAGCCTCAGGGGGCGCCGCTGAAGCTTTCTTT. Translated, it gives CASSEASGGAAEAFF. The chain couples TRBV7-9 to TRBJ1-1; TRBD1 aligns across 8 bases. The length of the CDR3 is 15 residues. V lost 5 bases, J lost 6 bases, and 11 bases stayed unmatched. The germline V gene encodes CDR1 SEHNR and CDR2 FQNEAQ (reference sequence).